This TCR beta chain derives from a study of hypomethylating agent response in myelodysplastic syndrome. Across the whole study: Patients received azacitidine (about 70% of the 11) or decitabine (3 of 11). TET2 mutation, the most common, occurred in about 45% of the 11 patients. Overall study findings and caveats: Novel MDS antigen recognition by shared GLIPH2 clusters is possible but unvalidated.

The analysis used unsorted bulk bone marrow, not T-cell subsets. Assay used: immunoSEQ multiplex PCR; TCRdb lists only in-frame clones, some missing. The sample contains about 6,200 clones, 80% to 90% of which appear only once. In regard to this clone: The antigen is unknown.

The CDR3 extends over 15 amino acids. V was trimmed by 4 bases and J by 0 bases, leaving 12 bases between them. Germline assignment: CDR1 SGHDT and CDR2 YYEEEE. The TCR sequence derives from a human donor with myelodysplastic syndrome. The source was bone marrow, collected before or after starting hypomethylating agent treatment for myelodysplastic syndrome (not recorded which). The rearrangement uses TRBV5-6 and TRBJ2-3, with D possibly matching TRBD2 (6 bases). CDR3 sequence: CASSQAGPSTDTQYF. CDR3 DNA sequence: TGTGCCAGCAGCCAGGCGGGACCAAGCACAGATACGCAGTATTTT.